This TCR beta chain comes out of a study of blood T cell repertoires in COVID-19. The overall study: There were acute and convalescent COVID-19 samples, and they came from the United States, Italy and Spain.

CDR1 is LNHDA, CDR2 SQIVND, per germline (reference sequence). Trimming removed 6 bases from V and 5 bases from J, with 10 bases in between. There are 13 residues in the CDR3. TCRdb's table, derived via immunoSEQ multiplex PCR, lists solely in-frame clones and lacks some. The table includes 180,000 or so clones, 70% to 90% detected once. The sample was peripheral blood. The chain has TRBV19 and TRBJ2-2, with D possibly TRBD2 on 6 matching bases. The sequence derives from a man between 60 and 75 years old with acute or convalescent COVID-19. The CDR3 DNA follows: TGTGCCAGTAGCGGGAGTTGGACCGGGGAGCTGTTTTTT. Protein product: CASSGSWTGELFF. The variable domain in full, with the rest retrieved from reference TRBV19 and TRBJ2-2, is DGGITQSPKYLFRKEGQNVTLSCEQNLNHDAMYWYRQDPGQGLRLIYYSQIVNDFQKGDIAEGYSVSREKKESFPLTVTSAQKNPTAFYLCASSGSWTGELFFGEGSRLTVL.